Sequencing of this T cell receptor beta chain was carried out in a study of T cell responses to AZD1222 COVID-19 vaccine listed by TCRdb under 2021. Regarding the study in general: AZD1222 recipients given second doses at about 4 weeks or at about 12 weeks were pooled, since spike-specific TCR depth and breadth were not found to differ between the two schedules. A total of 233 trial participants underwent TCR sequencing, of whom 207 had received two doses of AZD1222 and about 26 had received two doses of the MenACWY control vaccine. Trial participants were enrolled by age into subgroups of 18-55, 56-69 and 70-plus years, and around 140, 26 and 57 TCR-sequenced participants, respectively, were included in these subgroups.

According to the study, the label for this sample's time point signals: baseline before first vaccination. The vaccinee samples were drawn from two UK trials, COV001 and COV002, one of which was a single-blind randomized controlled phase 2/3 trial testing AZD1222 (ChAdOx1 nCoV-19) in healthy adults. For TCRbeta chain sequencing, PBMC samples were collected from trial participants at day 0 and at day 28 after the second dose. What the work shows at the level of the full study, not this receptor alone: Epitopes outside the regions mutated in the B.1.351 and B.1.1.7 variants were reportedly recognized by nearly half of the unique spike-specific TCRs. After two AZD1222 doses, spike-specific TCR breadth and depth were significantly higher than at day 0 and than in MenACWY recipients. Participants were mostly white British and included more females than males, and it was suggested by the authors that clonal diversity may have been underestimated. Because no samples from the day 14 peak response were available, repertoires could be characterized only after the peak T cell response. Conclusions about previously exposed vaccinees are limited, since just 6 or 7 AZD1222 recipients were seropositive for SARS-CoV-2 at baseline. The 56-69-year group was small, and its depth increase did not reach significance, likely because of low power. CD4 TCRs associated with the vaccine covered the entire spike protein, and the dominant responses were in regions 160-218 and 743-854.

Regarding this clone: The antigen it binds to is not known. No much larger clone is present one base from it, and per-base qualities are unavailable.

V has 5 bases trimmed and J has 5 bases trimmed; junction bases matching no gene number 2. The CDR3 holds 12 amino acids from the cysteine to the phenylalanine. Only CDR3 DNA remains: 36 bases, in frame from the first base. The germline V gene encodes CDR1 SGHDN and CDR2 FVKESK. The CDR3 regions of human TCRbeta chains were analyzed by immunosequencing. Per the original workflow: TCRs in the repertoires were matched against a reference library of SARS-CoV-2-specific TCRs that had been generated with the MIRA antigen-specificity platform. Breadth was defined as the fraction of unique TCRs that were SARS-CoV-2-associated. Depth was defined as the fraction of total T cells that were SARS-CoV-2-associated. Using the MIRA data, every spike-specific TCR was mapped to the spike region that the TCR reacted to and assigned to either a CD4 or a CD8 class. Log10-transformed breadth and depth values were compared by one-way ANOVA with Sidak's multiple comparisons tests. The table was pulled from immuneACCESS by TCRdb, which kept in-frame rearrangements only. Such tables lose some clones; where checked, under half of the loss comes from unresolved V genes, and the rest has no known cause. V, J and clone size were drawn from that table, and D and trimming were deduced from the DNA. In all, the sample holds approximately 70,000 clones, and about nine tenths of those were seen once. Of the sample, under 30% falls within the top ten clones.

This specimen was peripheral blood, taken on day 0 of AZD1222 vaccination. The receptor chain draws on TRBV14 and TRBJ1-2; 7 central bases correspond to TRBD1. The TCR originated in an adult in good health. The nucleotide sequence reads as follows: TGTGCCAGCAGCACGGGACAGTATGGCTACACCTTC. Translated, it reads CASSTGQYGYTF.